This paragraph covers one T cell receptor beta chain sequence. Its target is unknown. The PCR ran on 60 Vbeta and 13 Jbeta primers. Using immunoSEQ multiplex PCR, the repertoire was profiled, and TCRdb retains in-frame clones only, with some absent. Among around 150,000 clones listed, more than 60% were seen once. This CDR3 region has 19 residues. V shed 4 bases and J 1 base; nucleotides not matched to a gene: 9. Germline values: CDR1 LGHNA, CDR2 YSLEER. The data were taken from a study of cytomegalovirus exposure and HLA in healthy donors. Notes on the study in general: In a later analysis, common viral pathogens appeared linked to several of the most significant clusters.

This TCR was sampled from a male donor in good health and CMV-seronegative. The J gene is TRBJ2-6, the V gene TRBV4-3; 11 nucleotides align to TRBD1. The sequenced sample consisted of PBMCs. The CDR3 loop reads CASSRTGTGGPSGANVLTF. CDR3 in DNA: TGCGCCAGCAGCCGGACCGGGACAGGGGGACCATCTGGGGCCAACGTCCTGACTTTC.